A single sample is the source of the 28 T cell receptor beta chains below, sequenced in a study of cytotoxic CD8 clonotypes in ibrutinib-treated CLL. Libraries were prepared by immunoSEQ multiplex PCR; TCRdb keeps only in-frame clonotypes and omits some of them. The sample lists about 300,000 clones, roughly 76% seen once, with around 5.3% in the top ten. Sequencing was performed on PBMCs, taken at disease progression, from a patient treated with ibrutinib. The source is a human donor with chronic lymphocytic leukemia.

CDR3: CAGRNFRVSGEQFF. The DNA for the CDR3 is TGTGCCGGTCGGAACTTTCGAGTAAGCGGTGAGCAGTTCTTC. The chain joins TRBV2 to TRBJ2-1; a possible D gene is TRBD2 (5 bases). This CDR3 is 14 amino acids long. Trimming pared 11 bases from V and 9 bases from J, leaving 23 bases between. Germline V gene data show CDR1 as SNHLY and CDR2 as FYNNEI.

The rearrangement joins TRBV7-7 to TRBJ2-7; D is perhaps TRBD1 (5 bases). The germline CDR1 and CDR2 sequences are SSHAT and FNYEAQ (reference sequence). The CDR3 length is 15 residues. Trimming left V 1 base short and J 3 bases short, with 13 bases between. CDR3 in amino acids: CASSLGTGAHYEQYF. The DNA of the CDR3 is TGTGCCAGCAGCTTAGGCACAGGAGCTCACTACGAGCAGTACTTC.

The chain has TRBV5-5 and TRBJ2-1, with D possibly matching TRBD2 (6 bases). Germline CDR1 SGHKS, CDR2 YYEKEE (reference sequence). This CDR3 is built from 13 residues. The V end lost 3 bases, the J end lost 7 bases, and 11 bases lay between the germline ends. This chain's CDR3 is CASSWRDSNEQFF. The CDR3 DNA follows: TGTGCCAGCAGCTGGCGGGACTCGAATGAGCAGTTCTTC.

The rearrangement joins TRBV7-2 to TRBJ2-5, with TRBD2 matching 7 bases. With 9 bases clipped from V and 9 bases from J, the junction kept 10 bases outside the gene matches. This CDR3 is 12 amino acids long. Looked up from germline, CDR1 is SGHTA and CDR2 is FQGNSA. The CDR3 DNA is TGTGCCAGAAGAGGCGGGAGTCCTCCCCAGTACTTC. It yields the protein CARRGGSPPQYF.

The J gene is TRBJ2-7, the V gene TRBV6-5; D gene uncertain. CDR3 length: 13 amino acids. Germline assignment: CDR1 MNHEY and CDR2 SVGAGI. Deletions cut 2 bases from V and 2 bases from J, with 7 bases between. The CDR3 coding sequence is TGTGCCAGCAGTTACGGCAGGACCTACGAGCAGTACTTC. Encoded protein: CASSYGRTYEQYF.

This chain links TRBV18 with TRBJ1-2, with 8 bases matching TRBD1. This CDR3 has 13 residues. Per the germline V gene, CDR1 is KGHSH and CDR2 is LQKENI. The V gene end was trimmed by 4 bases and the J gene end by 8 bases; junction bases not matched to a gene: 6. Here the CDR3 DNA reads TGTGCCAGCTCACAAGGACAGGGTTCCGGCTACACCTTC. It specifies CASSQGQGSGYTF. The full variable domain, its missing parts supplied by reference TRBV18 and TRBJ1-2, is NAGVMQNPRHLVRRRGQEARLRCSPMKGHSHVYWYRQLPEEGLKFMVYLQKENIIDESGMPKERFSAEFPKEGPSILRIQQVVRGDSAAYFCASSQGQGSGYTFGSGTRLTVV.

The CDR3 spells CASSLAETGAGELFF. CDR3 sequence (DNA): TGTGCCAGCAGCTTAGCTGAGACAGGGGCCGGGGAGCTGTTTTTT. The V gene is TRBV7-9, the J gene TRBJ2-2; 8 bases line up with TRBD1. Germline lookup yields CDR1 SEHNR and CDR2 FQNEAQ (reference sequence). The CDR3 totals 15 residues. Germline trimming cut 0 bases from V and 6 bases from J; bases unmatched to any gene: 3.

The chain uses TRBV29-1 and TRBJ2-1; D is possibly TRBD2 (6 bases). The germline gives CDR1 SQVTM, CDR2 ANQGSEA. The CDR3 is made up of 14 amino acids. V shed 7 bases and J shed 3 bases, with 16 bases lying between them. The CDR3 loop reads CSAERAGSYNEQFF. DNA of the CDR3: TGCAGCGCCGAGAGGGCGGGGAGCTACAATGAGCAGTTCTTC.

This clone was observed once. The chain joins TRBV7-3 to TRBJ2-5, with 7 positions matching TRBD1. V trimming: 3 bases; J trimming: 6 bases; junction bases outside the gene matches: 4. The CDR3 runs 13 residues. Per the germline V gene, CDR1 is SGHTA and CDR2 is FQGTGA. The CDR3 nucleotides read TGTGCCAGCAGCTTGTACAGGGGTCAGACCCAGTACTTC. Translated: CASSLYRGQTQYF.

This chain connects TRBV28 to TRBJ2-7, with unresolved D. Per germline, CDR1 MDHEN and CDR2 SYDVKM. Trimming removed 6 bases from V and 3 bases from J, with 15 bases in between. The CDR3 is made up of 14 amino acids. CDR3 amino acids: CASRQIINIYEQYF. CDR3 DNA: TGTGCCAGCAGACAGATTATTAACATCTACGAGCAGTACTTC.

This clone came up a few times. The gene calls are TRBV19 and TRBJ2-3; D not resolved. The CDR3 length is 13 residues. The V gene's germline CDR1 is LNHDA and CDR2 SQIVND (reference sequence). V was clipped by 6 bases and J by 0 bases, with 7 bases between them. This chain's CDR3 is CASRVTSTDTQYF. The CDR3 DNA sequence: TGTGCCAGTAGGGTGACGAGCACAGATACGCAGTATTTT.

The V call is TRBV19, the J call TRBJ2-5; 11 nucleotides line up with TRBD2. The CDR3 is made up of 17 amino acids. CDR1 LNHDA and CDR2 SQIVND come from the germline V gene (reference sequence). Trimming removed 5 bases from V and 1 base from J; junction bases left unmatched: 9. The CDR3, as DNA: TGTGCCAGTAGTCCTGGACTAGCGGGCGTAGTCCAAGAGACCCAGTACTTC. It codes for CASSPGLAGVVQETQYF.

In this sample, this clone turned up a few times. The chain links TRBV5-1 to TRBJ2-7; 16 bases agree with TRBD2. The CDR3 has 18 amino acids. Germline CDR1 is SGHRS and CDR2 is YFSETQ. V trimming: 3 bases; J trimming: 3 bases; junction bases outside the gene matches: 9. The CDR3 DNA follows: TGCGCCAGCAGCTGGAGGGGACTAGCGGGAGGGAAAGGCTACGAGCAGTACTTC. It codes for CASSWRGLAGGKGYEQYF.

This clone was counted a single time. This chain joins TRBV5-6 and TRBJ2-5; D remains unclear. This CDR3 is built from 15 residues. V was cut by 1 base and J by 2 bases, with 12 bases left in between. Germline CDR1 and CDR2: SGHDT and YYEEEE. CDR3 protein: CASSLRFYSQETQYF. In DNA, the CDR3 is TGTGCCAGCAGCTTGAGGTTTTACAGTCAAGAGACCCAGTACTTC.

This rearrangement joins TRBV5-1 to TRBJ2-2; 7 bases align to TRBD2. V gave up 4 bases and J gave up 4 bases; unmatched junction bases: 7. Germline values: CDR1 SGHRS, CDR2 YFSETQ. This CDR3 comprises 15 residues. CDR3 in DNA: TGCGCCAGCAGCACCCGGTCGGGGGGCACCGGGGAGCTGTTTTTT. Translating it yields CASSTRSGGTGELFF.

The rearrangement links TRBV5-1 to TRBJ1-3; a possible D gene is TRBD1 (6 bases). CDR3 length equals 15 residues. The V gene's germline CDR1 is SGHRS and CDR2 YFSETQ. V lost 2 bases and J lost 2, with 11 bases in between. CDR3 in DNA: TGCGCCAGCAGCTTCCATGGACAGACTGGAAACACCATATATTTT. It specifies CASSFHGQTGNTIYF.

A few counts support this clone. The rearrangement uses TRBV19 and TRBJ1-5; 8 bases line up with TRBD1. The CDR3 has 16 residues. V was pared by 4 bases and J by 4 bases, with 9 bases of the junction left unmatched. Germline V gene data show CDR1 as LNHDA and CDR2 as SQIVND (reference sequence). As DNA, the CDR3 is TGTGCCAGTAGTAGCGTCAGGGGGCTTAGGAATCAGCCCCAGCATTTT. Translation: CASSSVRGLRNQPQHF.

V and J are TRBV13 and TRBJ1-2; D is uncertain. The CDR3 has 12 residues. V gave up 5 bases and J gave up 5 bases, with 9 bases separating them. CDR1 is PRHDT, CDR2 FYEKMQ, per germline (reference sequence). CDR3 bases: TGTGCCAGCAGCGGGCCGGGTTATGGCTACACCTTC. It codes for CASSGPGYGYTF. Based on the CDR3 plus reference TRBV13 and TRBJ1-2, the full variable domain is AAGVIQSPRHLIKEKRETATLKCYPIPRHDTVYWYQQGPGQDPQFLISFYEKMQSDKGSIPDRFSAQQFSDYHSELNMSSLELGDSALYFCASSGPGYGYTFGSGTRLTVV.

The chain carries TRBV11-1 and TRBJ2-1; 9 bases are shared with TRBD1. After removal of 2 bases from V and 7 bases from J, the junction contained 6 bases not matched to a gene. Germline CDR1 and CDR2: SGHAT and FQDESV (reference sequence). The CDR3 loop spans 15 amino acids. The CDR3: CASSLTGGAWNEQFF. CDR3 in DNA: TGTGCCAGCAGCTTAACAGGGGGCGCATGGAATGAGCAGTTCTTC.

The chain couples TRBV7-7 to TRBJ2-7; D remains unclear. CDR1 is SSHAT and CDR2 is FNYEAQ in the germline V gene (reference sequence). This CDR3 contains 13 residues. V dropped 1 base and J dropped 4 bases, with 8 bases sitting between them. CDR3 in DNA: TGTGCCAGCAGCTTAGGGGGTACTTACGAGCAGTACTTC. It codes for CASSLGGTYEQYF.

This chain connects TRBV9 to TRBJ2-7; the D is unclear. The CDR3 has 14 amino acids. CDR1 and CDR2 from the germline V gene are SGDLS and YYNGEE. V was shortened by 0 bases and J by 1 base, with 8 bases between the two germline ends. CDR3 nucleotides: TGTGCCAGCAGCGTAGCCACATTGTCCTACGAGCAGTACTTC. Translating gives CASSVATLSYEQYF. Full variable domain (outside the CDR3, taken from reference TRBV9 and TRBJ2-7): DSGVTQTPKHLITATGQRVTLRCSPRSGDLSVYWYQQSLDQGLQFLIQYYNGEERAKGNILERFSAQQFPDLHSELNLSSLELGDSALYFCASSVATLSYEQYFGPGTRLTVT.

The rearrangement uses TRBV11-3 and TRBJ2-7; D remains unclear. Trimming left V 1 base short and J 9 bases short, with 13 bases between. The germline gives CDR1 SGHNT, CDR2 YENEEA. The CDR3 extends over 13 amino acids. The CDR3 region is CASSLGPNSGQYF. The CDR3 DNA follows: TGTGCCAGCAGCTTAGGGCCGAATTCCGGGCAGTACTTC.

The chain has TRBV4-1 and TRBJ2-7, with TRBD1 matching over 9 bases. Trimming removed 7 bases from V and 3 bases from J; junction bases left unmatched: 13. Germline V gives CDR1 MGHRA, CDR2 YSYEKL. CDR3 length: 16 residues. CDR3 sequence: CASTPTPGTGIYEQYF. CDR3 nucleotide sequence: TGCGCCAGCACTCCCACCCCCGGGACAGGGATCTACGAGCAGTACTTC.

The chain combines TRBV7-9 with TRBJ1-6, with 7 bases fitting TRBD1. This CDR3 has 15 amino acids. Germline V lookup: CDR1 SEHNR, CDR2 FQNEAQ (reference sequence). Unmatched junction bases numbered 7, after V lost 4 bases and J lost 7 bases. CDR3 nucleotide sequence: TGTGCCAGCAGCTCCGGGGACAGAGGAAATTCACCCCTCCACTTT. It is translated as CASSSGDRGNSPLHF.

The chain joins TRBV18 to TRBJ1-2; the match to TRBD1 covers 10 bases. CDR1 KGHSH and CDR2 LQKENI come from the germline V gene. V lost 6 bases to trimming and J lost 3 bases; unmatched junction nucleotides: 13. The CDR3 spans 17 residues. The CDR3 reads CASSPALGGQGHYGYTF. CDR3 coding DNA: TGTGCCAGCTCGCCAGCTTTAGGGGGACAGGGGCACTATGGCTACACCTTC.

The chain recombines TRBV6-1 with TRBJ2-5; D might be TRBD1 or TRBD2, each matching 5 bases. Germline assignment: CDR1 MNHNS and CDR2 SASEGT. The CDR3 spans 14 residues. The V end was cut by 6 bases, the J end by 10 bases, with 21 bases between. The CDR3 loop is CASRPPGTKRLQYF. The CDR3 coding sequence is TGTGCCAGCAGGCCCCCGGGGACCAAGAGACTCCAGTACTTC.

V is TRBV20-1 and J is TRBJ1-1; D call uncertain. The CDR3 loop spans 10 amino acids. Germline V gene lookup returns CDR1 DFQATT and CDR2 SNEGSKA (reference sequence). V lost 6 bases to trimming and J lost 6 bases, with 8 bases between them. This CDR3 is CSAQPAEAFF. CDR3 sequence (DNA): TGCAGTGCCCAGCCAGCTGAAGCTTTCTTT.

The CDR3 is CASSLVPKRGPNEKLFF. The CDR3, as DNA: TGCGCCAGCAGCTTGGTACCGAAGAGGGGGCCCAATGAAAAACTGTTTTTT. The rearrangement joins TRBV5-1 to TRBJ1-4; 7 positions agree with TRBD1. Germline V gene data show CDR1 as SGHRS and CDR2 as YFSETQ. The CDR3 totals 17 residues. The V gene end was trimmed by 0 bases and the J gene end by 5 bases; junction bases not matched to a gene: 10.